The entry below describes one T cell receptor beta chain. The target antigen is unknown. CDR1 and CDR2 (germline): SNHLY, FYNNEI. Trimming shortened V by 7 bases and J by 0 bases, and 7 bases separated the two germline ends. This CDR3 contains 13 residues. Donors were drawn from the approximately 110-subject validation cohort, separate from the roughly 670-subject first cohort. These data belong to a study of cytomegalovirus exposure and HLA in healthy donors. The overall study: The roughly 700 first-cohort repertoires shared a platform with the 120 validation repertoires, as reported in a later analysis.

TCRdb keeps only in-frame clones here, not all; method: immunoSEQ multiplex PCR. The repertoire holds over 250,000 clones, 65% to 90% seen once, with over 0.95% in the top ten. Whole-study results and caveats: TCR beta chains numbering approximately 150 were designated cytomegalovirus-associated.

Sequencing used PBMCs. The chain has TRBV2 and TRBJ2-1, with D hard to call. This TCR came from a woman aged 18-29 years in good health and CMV-seronegative. CDR3: CASNPSSYNEQFF. The CDR3 DNA is TGTGCCAGCAACCCGAGCTCCTACAATGAGCAGTTCTTC.